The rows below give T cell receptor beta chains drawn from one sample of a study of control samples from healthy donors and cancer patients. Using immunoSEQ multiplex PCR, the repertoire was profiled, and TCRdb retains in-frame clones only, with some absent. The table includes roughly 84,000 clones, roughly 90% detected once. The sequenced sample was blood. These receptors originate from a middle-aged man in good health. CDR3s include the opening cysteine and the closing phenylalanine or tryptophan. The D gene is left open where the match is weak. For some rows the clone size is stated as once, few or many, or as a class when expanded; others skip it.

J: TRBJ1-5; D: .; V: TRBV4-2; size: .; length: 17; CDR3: CASSQVLAEYSNQPQHF; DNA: TGTGCCAGCAGCCAAGTCTTGGCGGAATATAGCAATCAGCCCCAGCATTTT
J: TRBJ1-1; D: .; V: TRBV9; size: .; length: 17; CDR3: CASSPSGQGRSPLEAFF; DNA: TGTGCCAGCAGCCCCAGTGGTCAGGGACGGTCCCCCCTCGAAGCTTTCTTT
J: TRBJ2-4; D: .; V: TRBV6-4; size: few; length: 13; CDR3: CASSDGDGNIQYF; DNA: TGTGCCAGCAGTGACGGGGACGGGAACATTCAGTACTTC
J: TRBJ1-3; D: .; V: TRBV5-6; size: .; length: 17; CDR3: CASSLFVGTNLRNTIYF; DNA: TGTGCCAGCAGCTTGTTCGTGGGGACAAATCTTAGAAACACCATATATTTT
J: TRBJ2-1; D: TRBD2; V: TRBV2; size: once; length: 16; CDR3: CASIGLAGALYNEQFF; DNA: TGTGCCAGCATAGGACTAGCGGGGGCCCTCTACAATGAGCAGTTCTTC
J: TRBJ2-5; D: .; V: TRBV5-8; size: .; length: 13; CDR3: CASSLWTKETQYF; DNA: TGTGCCAGCAGCCTATGGACCAAAGAGACCCAGTACTTC
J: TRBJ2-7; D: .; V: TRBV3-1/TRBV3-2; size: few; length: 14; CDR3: CASSQDGGRYEQYF; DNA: TGTGCCAGCAGCCAAGATGGGGGACGCTACGAGCAGTACTTC
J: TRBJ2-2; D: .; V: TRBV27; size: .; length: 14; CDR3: CASSLSRVSGELFF; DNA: TGTGCCAGCAGTTTATCGAGGGTTTCCGGGGAGCTGTTTTTT
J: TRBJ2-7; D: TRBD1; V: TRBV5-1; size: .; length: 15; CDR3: CASSLGGQGVHEQYF; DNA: TGCGCCAGCAGCTTGGGGGGACAGGGCGTCCACGAGCAGTACTTC
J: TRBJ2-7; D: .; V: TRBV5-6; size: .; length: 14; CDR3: CASSLAAGSYEQYF; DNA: TGTGCCAGCAGCTTGGCCGCGGGGTCCTACGAGCAGTACTTC
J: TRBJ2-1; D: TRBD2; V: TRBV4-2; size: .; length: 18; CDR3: CASSQGGLAGGLHNEQFF; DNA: TGTGCCAGCAGCCAAGGAGGGCTAGCGGGGGGGCTACACAATGAGCAGTTCTTC
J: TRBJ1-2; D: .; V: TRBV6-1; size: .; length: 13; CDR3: CASSDLGDYGYTF; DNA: TGTGCCAGCAGTGATCTGGGAGACTATGGCTACACCTTC
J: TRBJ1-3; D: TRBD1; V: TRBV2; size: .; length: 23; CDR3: CASKPRYTYRGPVESYSGNTIYF; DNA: TGTGCCAGCAAGCCCCGGTACACTTACAGGGGACCAGTAGAATCATACTCTGGAAACACCATATATTTT
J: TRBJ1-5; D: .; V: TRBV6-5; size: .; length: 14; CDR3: CASGRGKGNQPQHF; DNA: TGTGCCAGCGGGCGGGGGAAAGGGAATCAGCCCCAGCATTTT
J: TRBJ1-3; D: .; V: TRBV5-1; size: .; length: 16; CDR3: CASSLEGTRSGNTIYF; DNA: TGCGCCAGCAGCTTGGAAGGGACCAGATCCGGAAACACCATATATTTT
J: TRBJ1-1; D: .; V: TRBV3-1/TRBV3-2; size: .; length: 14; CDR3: CASSQGQVNTEAFF; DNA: TGTGCCAGCAGCCAAGGACAGGTGAACACTGAAGCTTTCTTT
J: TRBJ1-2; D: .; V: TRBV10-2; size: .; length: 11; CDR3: CASSEGHGYTF; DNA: TGCGCCAGCAGTGAAGGCCATGGCTACACCTTC
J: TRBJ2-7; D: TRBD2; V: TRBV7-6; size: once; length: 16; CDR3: CASSLVSGGAGYEQYF; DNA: TGTGCCAGCAGCTTAGTAAGCGGGGGGGCCGGTTACGAGCAGTACTTC
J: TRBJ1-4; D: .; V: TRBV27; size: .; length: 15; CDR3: CASSKGRQVFEKLFF; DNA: TGTGCCAGCAGCAAAGGCCGTCAGGTTTTTGAAAAACTGTTTTTT
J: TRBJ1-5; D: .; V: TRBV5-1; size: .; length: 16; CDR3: CASSLWGGPQNQPQHF; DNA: TGCGCCAGCAGCCTGTGGGGGGGTCCACAGAATCAGCCCCAGCATTTT
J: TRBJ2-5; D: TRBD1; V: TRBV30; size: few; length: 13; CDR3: CAGQGQYQETQYF; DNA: TGTGCCGGACAGGGACAGTACCAAGAGACCCAGTACTTC
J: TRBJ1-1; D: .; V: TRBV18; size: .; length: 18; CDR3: CASSPRTPPGDGNTEAFF; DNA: TGTGCCAGCTCCCCCAGGACCCCACCCGGGGATGGGAACACTGAAGCTTTCTTT
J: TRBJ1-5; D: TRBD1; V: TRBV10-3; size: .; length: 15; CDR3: CAISVGQGGNQPQHF; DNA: TGTGCCATCAGTGTCGGACAGGGCGGCAATCAGCCCCAGCATTTT
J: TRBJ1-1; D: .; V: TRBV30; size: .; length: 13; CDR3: CAWRGGRNTEAFF; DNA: TGTGCCTGGAGGGGGGGGAGGAACACTGAAGCTTTCTTT
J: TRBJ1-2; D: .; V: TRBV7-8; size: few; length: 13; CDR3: CASSLDARYGYTF; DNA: TGTGCCAGCAGTCTGGACGCGCGCTATGGCTACACCTTC
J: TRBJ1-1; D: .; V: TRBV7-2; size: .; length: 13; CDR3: CASSHEGYREAFF; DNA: TGTGCCAGCAGCCATGAGGGATACCGTGAAGCTTTCTTT
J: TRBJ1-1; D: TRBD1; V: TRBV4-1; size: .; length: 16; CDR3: CASSPPTGMTDTEAFF; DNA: TGCGCCAGCAGCCCGCCGACAGGGATGACGGACACTGAAGCTTTCTTT
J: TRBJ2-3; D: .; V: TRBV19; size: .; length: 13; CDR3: CASSPISTDTQYF; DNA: TGTGCCAGTAGTCCTATTAGCACAGATACGCAGTATTTT
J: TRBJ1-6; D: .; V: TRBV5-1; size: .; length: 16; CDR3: CASSLAGARYNSPLHF; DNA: TGCGCCAGCAGCTTGGCGGGGGCACGTTATAATTCACCCCTCCACTTT
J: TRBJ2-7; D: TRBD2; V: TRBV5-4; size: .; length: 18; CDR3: CASSLYSGGGPRPYEQYF; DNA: TGTGCCAGCAGCTTGTATAGCGGGGGGGGACCCCGGCCCTACGAGCAGTACTTC
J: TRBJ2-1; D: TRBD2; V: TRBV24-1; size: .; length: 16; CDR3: CATSDSGWGGYNEQFF; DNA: TGTGCCACCAGTGATTCTGGATGGGGGGGGTACAATGAGCAGTTCTTC
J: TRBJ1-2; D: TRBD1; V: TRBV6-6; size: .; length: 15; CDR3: CASSDPTGVPNRYTF; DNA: TGTGCCAGCAGTGACCCTACAGGGGTCCCTAATCGCTACACCTTC
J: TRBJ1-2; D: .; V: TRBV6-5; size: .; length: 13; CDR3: CASSYRQGNGYTF; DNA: TGTGCCAGCAGTTACCGGCAGGGAAATGGCTACACCTTC
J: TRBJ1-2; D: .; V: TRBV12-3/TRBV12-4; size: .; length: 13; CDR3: CASSLVWNQGYTF; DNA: TGTGCCAGCAGTTTAGTATGGAATCAGGGCTACACCTTC
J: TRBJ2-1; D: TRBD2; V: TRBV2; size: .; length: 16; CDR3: CASSQRTSGIYNEQFF; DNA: TGTGCCAGCAGTCAAAGGACTAGCGGGATCTACAATGAGCAGTTCTTC
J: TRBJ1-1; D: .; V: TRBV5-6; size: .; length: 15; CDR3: CASSPQAGSGTEAFF; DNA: TGTGCCAGCAGCCCCCAAGCAGGGTCAGGCACTGAAGCTTTCTTT
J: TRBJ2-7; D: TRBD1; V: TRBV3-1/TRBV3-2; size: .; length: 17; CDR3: CASSRERTGGSVNEQYF; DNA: TGTGCCAGCAGCCGGGAGAGGACAGGGGGGAGTGTCAACGAGCAGTACTTC
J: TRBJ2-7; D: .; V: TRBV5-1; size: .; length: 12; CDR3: CAQGGPPYEQYF; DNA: TGCGCCCAGGGGGGACCACCCTACGAGCAGTACTTC
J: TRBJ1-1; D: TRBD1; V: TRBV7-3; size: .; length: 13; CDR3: CASSSGGRTEAFF; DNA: TGTGCCAGCAGCTCAGGGGGCCGGACTGAAGCTTTCTTT
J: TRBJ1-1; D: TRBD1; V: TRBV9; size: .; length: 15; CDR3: CASSETGGVRTEAFF; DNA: TGTGCCAGCAGCGAAACAGGGGGAGTTCGGACTGAAGCTTTCTTT
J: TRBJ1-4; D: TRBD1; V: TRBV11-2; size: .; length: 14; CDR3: CASSWTGGNEKLFF; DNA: TGTGCCAGCAGCTGGACAGGCGGTAATGAAAAACTGTTTTTT
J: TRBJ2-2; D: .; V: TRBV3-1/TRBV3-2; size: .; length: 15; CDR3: CASSSAALGTGELFF; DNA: TGTGCCAGCAGCTCTGCAGCCTTAGGGACCGGGGAGCTGTTTTTT
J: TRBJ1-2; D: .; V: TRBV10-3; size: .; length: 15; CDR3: CAISESGVAGYGYTF; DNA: TGTGCCATCAGTGAGTCGGGGGTCGCCGGCTATGGCTACACCTTC
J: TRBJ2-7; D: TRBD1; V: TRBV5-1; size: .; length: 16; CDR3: CASSLDGQGSSYEQYF; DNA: TGCGCCAGCAGCCTAGATGGACAGGGGAGCTCCTACGAGCAGTACTTC
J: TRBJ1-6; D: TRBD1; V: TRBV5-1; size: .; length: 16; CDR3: CASSSSTGQLNSPLHF; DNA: TGCGCCAGCAGCTCAAGCACGGGACAGCTGAATTCACCCCTCCACTTT
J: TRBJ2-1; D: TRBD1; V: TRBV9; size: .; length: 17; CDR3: CASSGGAGTGGKDEQFF; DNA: TGTGCCAGCAGCGGGGGAGCCGGGACAGGGGGCAAGGATGAGCAGTTCTTC
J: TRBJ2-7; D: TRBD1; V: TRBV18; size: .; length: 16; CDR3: CASSPTGQASRYEQYF; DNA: TGTGCCAGCTCACCGACGGGACAGGCCAGTAGATACGAGCAGTACTTC
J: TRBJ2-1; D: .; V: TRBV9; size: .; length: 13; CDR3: CASSVSGSTEQFF; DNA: TGTGCCAGCAGCGTATCAGGGAGTACTGAGCAGTTCTTC
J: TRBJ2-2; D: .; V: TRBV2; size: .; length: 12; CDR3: CASSEALGELFF; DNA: TGTGCCAGCAGTGAAGCTCTGGGGGAGCTGTTTTTT
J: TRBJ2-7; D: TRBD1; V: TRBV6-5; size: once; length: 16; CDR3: CASSSAPGTESYEQYF; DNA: TGTGCCAGCAGTTCTGCCCCCGGGACAGAAAGCTACGAGCAGTACTTC
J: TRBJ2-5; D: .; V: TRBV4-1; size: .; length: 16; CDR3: CASSQPITGDGETQYF; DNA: TGCGCCAGCAGCCAACCAATAACCGGGGACGGAGAGACCCAGTACTTC